Shown below are 3 T cell receptor beta chains from a single sample sequenced in a study of T cell clonality in common variable immunodeficiency. The repertoire was sequenced with immunoSEQ multiplex PCR; TCRdb's copy has only in-frame clones and lacks some. The record shows roughly 34,000 clones for this sample, with no singletons present. Sequencing input: peripheral blood mononuclear cells. These receptors were taken from a person aged 18-70 years in good health.

This clone was picked up many times. Read sequence stops 3 residues before the CDR3 end, and the germline J gene provides the missing end. The chain employs TRBV19 and TRBJ2-5; 7 positions agree with TRBD2. This CDR3 spans 18 amino acids. From germline, CDR1 is LNHDA and CDR2 SQIVND (reference sequence). The junction had 13 bases not matched to a gene; V was cut back by 3 bases and J by 0 bases. Incomplete CDR3 DNA: TGTGCCAGTAGTATCTCCGCTAGCGGAATGTGGGACCAAGAGACC. Translation: CASSISASGMWDQET. The CDR3 in full is CASSISASGMWDQETQYF.

This clone was seen ten or more times. The CDR3 is cut off 3 residues early in the read; its end comes from the germline J gene. The J gene is TRBJ2-1, the V gene TRBV11-2; a possible D gene is TRBD1 (6 bases). Germline CDR1 SGHAT, CDR2 FQNNGV. This CDR3 comprises 12 residues. V shed 8 bases and J shed 7 bases, with 12 bases lying between them. The CDR3 sequence: CASGTGTNEQFF. The CDR3 DNA, read in part, is TGTGCCAGCGGTACCGGGACAAATGAG.

This clone was detected ten times or more. Coverage ceases 3 residues before the CDR3 finishes, and the germline J gene fills in the end. The J gene is TRBJ2-5, the V gene TRBV5-4; the match to TRBD1 covers 7 bases. This CDR3 comprises 16 residues. CDR1 SGHNT and CDR2 YYREEE come from the germline V gene (reference sequence). Germline trimming cut 0 bases from V and 3 bases from J; bases unmatched to any gene: 8. Partial CDR3 DNA: TGTGCCAGCAGCTTGGCCGGTAGGGGGCGGAAAGAGACC. Its translation: CASSLAGRGRKET. The entire CDR3 protein reads CASSLAGRGRKETQYF.